What follows are 4 T cell receptor beta chains derived from one specimen sequenced in a study of T cell responses to AZD1222 COVID-19 vaccine. Assay used: immunoSEQ multiplex PCR; TCRdb lists only in-frame clones, some missing. The data hold 150,000 or so clones, with more than 80% observed a single time. This sample comprised peripheral blood, obtained on day 0 of MenACWY control vaccination. All receptors derive from an adult in good health.

The gene calls are TRBV4-3 and TRBJ2-7, with a tentative D call TRBD1 (5 bases). The CDR3 spans 16 residues. From germline, CDR1 is LGHNA and CDR2 YSLEER. V was shortened by 0 bases and J by 5 bases, with 17 bases between the two germline ends. For the CDR3, the DNA is TGCGCCAGCAGCCAAGATCTGGGGCAGGGCGGCGACGAGCAGTACTTC. It encodes CASSQDLGQGGDEQYF.

The V and J genes are TRBV18 and TRBJ1-2; tentatively, D is TRBD1 (5 bases). The V end was cut by 0 bases, the J end by 4 bases, with 9 bases between. The CDR3 loop spans 14 amino acids. Germline assignment: CDR1 KGHSH and CDR2 LQKENI. The CDR3 DNA reads as TGTGCCAGCTCACCACCGGGGCTCCCCTATGGCTACACCTTC. The encoded protein is CASSPPGLPYGYTF. Supplemented by reference TRBV18 and TRBJ1-2, the full variable domain reads NAGVMQNPRHLVRRRGQEARLRCSPMKGHSHVYWYRQLPEEGLKFMVYLQKENIIDESGMPKERFSAEFPKEGPSILRIQQVVRGDSAAYFCASSPPGLPYGYTFGSGTRLTVV.

This clone was found a few times. The J gene is TRBJ1-4, the V gene TRBV7-9, with a weak D call TRBD1 (5 bases). The V and J ends lost 3 bases and 8 bases respectively, with 13 bases between them. Germline CDR1 reads SEHNR; CDR2 reads FQNEAQ (reference sequence). The CDR3 runs 14 residues. This chain's CDR3 is CASSLGGKGEKLFF. The CDR3 nucleotides read TGTGCCAGCAGCTTGGGAGGGAAGGGGGAAAAACTGTTTTTT.

The rearrangement uses TRBV5-1 and TRBJ1-2, with TRBD1 as a possible D gene (5 bases). The CDR3 length is 14 residues. Germline-derived CDR1 and CDR2 are SGHRS and YFSETQ. V was clipped by 0 bases and J by 7 bases, with 13 bases between them. The DNA for the CDR3 is TGCGCCAGCAGCTTGGACGGGGGAATCCCTGGCTACACCTTC. It encodes CASSLDGGIPGYTF.